This entry lists 6 T cell receptor beta chains sequenced from one sample in a study of blood T cells in healthy people across ages. The authors ran a second PCR of 7 to 11 cycles using a sample-barcoded 5' primer and a J-beta primer mix. TCRdb re-analysed the 5' RACE reads in MiXCR, keeping a single row per CDR3 protein. The data hold fewer than 800,000 distinct CDR3 sequences, with roughly 25% observed a single time. The data were also submitted as part of a second study, on T cells of mothers and their children.

Sequencing was performed on blood. The source is a boy under 18 in good health.

This chain uses TRBV6-1 with TRBJ1-1, with a weak D call TRBD1 (5 bases). This CDR3 spans 13 amino acids. From germline, CDR1 is MNHNS and CDR2 SASEGT. The CDR3 DNA reads as TGTCCGAGGGGCGAGGGAAAAATCACTGAAGCTTTCTTT. It encodes CPRGEGKITEAFF.

The chain carries TRBV15 and TRBJ2-1, with TRBD2 matching 11 bases. The CDR3 covers 17 residues. Germline CDR1 and CDR2: LNHNV and YYDKDF (reference sequence). V was pared by 0 bases and J by 5 bases, with 6 bases of the junction left unmatched. The CDR3 region has the DNA TGTGCCACCAGCAGAGATTCCGGGACTAGCGGAGACAATGAGCAGTTCTTC. Its translation: CATSRDSGTSGDNEQFF.

This clonotype occurred a few times. J is TRBJ2-6 and V is TRBV2; tentatively, D is TRBD2 (5 bases). The germline V and J ends were trimmed by 6 bases and 4 bases, with 10 bases remaining between them. Germline V CDR1 and CDR2: SNHLY, FYNNEI. CDR3 length: 14 residues. CDR3 sequence reads: CASSSSGGANVLTF. The CDR3 DNA follows: TGTGCCAGCAGCTCCTCGGGAGGGGCCAACGTCCTGACTTTC.

The DNA for the CDR3 is TGTGCCGTCGGGGGGGGCACAGATACGCAGTATTTT. Amino acids: CAVGGGTDTQYF. This chain uses TRBV19 with TRBJ2-3; 8 bases line up with TRBD2. Germline V gene data show CDR1 as LNHDA and CDR2 as SQIVND (reference sequence). The J segment lost 1 base and the V segment lost 11 bases, leaving 2 bases of the junction unmatched. The CDR3 totals 12 residues.

This clonotype showed up just a few times. One end of the junction is discordant with germline, which a read error may explain. The J gene is TRBJ2-3, the V gene TRBV12-5; no definite D call. This CDR3 has 14 residues. Germline CDR1 LGHNT, CDR2 FRNRAP. The CDR3 nucleotides are TGTGCTAGTGGCTTAGAATCCCCCACAGATGCGCAGTATTTT. Its protein is CASGLESPTDAQYF.

The genes are TRBV6-5 and TRBJ1-5, with a tentative D call TRBD1 (6 bases). Germline V gene lookup returns CDR1 MNHEY and CDR2 SVGAGI. The CDR3 length is 15 residues. The V and J ends lost 2 bases and 7 bases respectively, with 15 bases between them. The CDR3 here is CASSYTGTGGQPQHF. In nucleotides, the CDR3 is TGTGCCAGCAGTTACACCGGGACGGGGGGCCAGCCCCAGCATTTT.